These 20 T cell receptor beta chains were all obtained from the same sample, sequenced in a study of blood T cell repertoires in COVID-19. Generated by immunoSEQ multiplex PCR, the TCRdb table keeps only in-frame clones and is missing some. The sample shows 250,000 to 300,000 clones, around 90% of them seen only once. Sequenced: peripheral blood. The receptor set was obtained from a woman aged 60-75 years with COVID-19, enrolled during active disease.

V and J are TRBV11-2 and TRBJ2-7, with D possibly matching TRBD2 (7 bases). V lost 5 bases and J lost 7, with 12 bases in between. The germline V gene encodes CDR1 SGHAT and CDR2 FQNNGV. The CDR3 sequence is 12 residues long. The CDR3 loop reads CASSQGGEEQYF. The CDR3 DNA sequence: TGTGCCAGCAGCCAAGGGGGGGAGGAGCAGTACTTC.

This rearrangement joins TRBV2 to TRBJ2-3; 10 nucleotides align to TRBD2. The V gene's germline CDR1 is SNHLY and CDR2 FYNNEI. V trimming: 3 bases; J trimming: 7 bases; junction bases outside the gene matches: 7. This CDR3 is built from 15 residues. This chain's CDR3 is CASSEERGGQYTQYF. As DNA, the CDR3 is TGTGCCAGCAGTGAGGAGCGGGGGGGCCAATATACGCAGTATTTT.

V gene TRBV9 combines with J gene TRBJ2-7; D may be TRBD2 (6 bases). The germline gives CDR1 SGDLS, CDR2 YYNGEE. With 1 base removed from V and 3 bases from J, the gap between germline ends came to 11 bases. The CDR3 covers 14 residues. Here the CDR3 reads CASSVSSSGYEQYF. Here the CDR3 DNA reads TGTGCCAGCAGCGTATCAAGTAGCGGCTACGAGCAGTACTTC.

The V and J genes are TRBV19 and TRBJ1-4; D gene ambiguous. CDR3 size: 14 residues. Trimming left V 10 bases short and J 7 bases short, with 19 bases between. Germline CDR1 and CDR2: LNHDA and SQIVND (reference sequence). The CDR3 sequence: CATFSEGSGEKLFF. The CDR3 coding sequence is TGTGCCACCTTCAGCGAGGGTTCGGGTGAAAAACTGTTTTTT.

V and J are TRBV10-3 and TRBJ1-2; tentatively, D is TRBD1 (5 bases). Germline values: CDR1 ENHRY, CDR2 SYGVKD. Trimming took 4 bases from V and 4 from J, leaving 10 bases between them. CDR3 length equals 13 residues. In nucleotides, the CDR3 is TGTGCCATCAGTGCCTGGCAGGGCTATGGCTACACCTTC. Translated, it gives CAISAWQGYGYTF.

This clone was recorded a few times. The chain carries TRBV20-1 and TRBJ1-2; D is ambiguous. V was trimmed by 6 bases and J by 7 bases, leaving 12 bases between them. CDR1 DFQATT and CDR2 SNEGSKA come from the germline V gene (reference sequence). This CDR3 comprises 11 residues. DNA of the CDR3: TGCAGTGCCCCACTTGAGGGTGGCTACACCTTC. This gives the protein CSAPLEGGYTF.

This chain joins TRBV7-9 and TRBJ1-1, with D perhaps matching TRBD1 (5 bases). The CDR3 has 14 amino acids. The ends were cut back, 6 bases at V and 5 bases at J, with 16 bases in the middle. The germline V gene has CDR1 SEHNR and CDR2 FQNEAQ (reference sequence). The CDR3 region has the DNA TGTGCCAGCAGTACGGAGGGGTCGGGAACTGAAGCTTTCTTT. Translation gives CASSTEGSGTEAFF.

The rearrangement links TRBV6-5 to TRBJ1-1; D perhaps matches TRBD1 (6 bases). V shed 6 bases and J shed 0 bases, with 11 bases lying between them. The germline CDR1 and CDR2 sequences are MNHEY and SVGAGI. The CDR3 covers 14 residues. The CDR3 region is CASRKDSLNTEAFF. DNA of the CDR3: TGTGCCAGCAGGAAGGACAGCTTGAACACTGAAGCTTTCTTT.

The sample holds a few counts of this clone. The chain joins TRBV30 to TRBJ2-2; TRBD1 aligns across 7 bases. CDR1 and CDR2 (germline): GTSNPN, SVGIG (reference sequence). J was trimmed by 6 bases and V by 4 bases; bases with no gene match: 20. The CDR3 length is 18 residues. CDR3: CAWTRDTGVLGKPGELFF. The DNA of the CDR3 is TGTGCCTGGACAAGGGATACAGGGGTCCTGGGAAAGCCCGGGGAGCTGTTTTTT.

This chain links TRBV27 with TRBJ2-5, with D tentatively TRBD1 (6 bases). The germline V gene encodes CDR1 MNHEY and CDR2 SMNVEV (reference sequence). The CDR3 sequence is 12 residues long. Between the trimmed V and J ends, which lost 6 bases and 1 base, there was a span of 6 bases. CDR3 loop: CASRGAQETQYF. The CDR3 DNA is TGTGCCAGCAGGGGGGCCCAAGAGACCCAGTACTTC.

The genes are TRBV6-1 and TRBJ1-5; possible D gene TRBD1, 5 bases. Germline V gene data show CDR1 as MNHNS and CDR2 as SASEGT. Trimming left V 2 bases short and J 4 bases short, with 9 bases between. This CDR3 has 14 amino acids. The CDR3 sequence is CASSEYGGNQPQHF. The CDR3 DNA is TGTGCCAGCAGTGAATACGGGGGGAATCAGCCCCAGCATTTT.

The J gene is TRBJ1-2, the V gene TRBV29-1; TRBD1 agrees at 7 bases. Germline CDR1 SQVTM, CDR2 ANQGSEA. The CDR3 loop spans 12 amino acids. V lost 7 bases, J lost 4 bases, and 6 bases stayed unmatched. The CDR3 nucleotides read TGCAGCGCTAGACAGGGACTCTATGGCTACACCTTC. It codes for CSARQGLYGYTF. Combining the CDR3 with reference TRBV29-1 and TRBJ1-2 gives the whole variable domain SAVISQKPSRDICQRGTSLTIQCQVDSQVTMMFWYRQQPGQSLTLIATANQGSEATYESGFVIDKFPISRPNLTFSTLTVSNMSPEDSSIYLCSARQGLYGYTFGSGTRLTVV.

The chain recombines TRBV12-3 or TRBV12-4 with TRBJ1-2; D is perhaps TRBD1 (5 bases). Between the trimmed V and J ends, which lost 6 bases and 2 bases, there was a span of 7 bases. The CDR3 is made up of 12 amino acids. CDR3 nucleotide sequence: TGTGCCAGCAGGGGACTGAACTATGGCTACACCTTC. Residues: CASRGLNYGYTF.

The chain carries TRBV7-8 and TRBJ2-3, with unresolved D. Trimming took off 5 bases at V and 2 bases at J, with 11 bases between the two ends. There are 14 residues in the CDR3. Germline V CDR1 and CDR2: SGHVS, FQNEAQ. The CDR3, as DNA: TGTGCCAGCAGCCCTTTGGGCTCCACAGATACGCAGTATTTT. Protein sequence: CASSPLGSTDTQYF.

The chain recombines TRBV3-1 (or the pseudogene TRBV3-2) with TRBJ1-3; a possible D gene is TRBD1 (5 bases). Germline values: CDR1 LGHDT, CDR2 YNNKEL (reference sequence). V lost 0 bases and J 5 bases, leaving 14 bases between the germline ends. The CDR3 length is 16 residues. This CDR3 reads CASSQDGQGRRNTIYF. For the CDR3, the DNA is TGTGCCAGCAGCCAAGATGGGCAGGGTCGAAGAAACACCATATATTTT.

V gene TRBV13 combines with J gene TRBJ1-1; tentatively, D is TRBD1 (5 bases). The germline V gene has CDR1 PRHDT and CDR2 FYEKMQ (reference sequence). The V and J ends lost 6 bases and 2 bases respectively, with 16 bases between them. This CDR3 region has 15 residues. CDR3 nucleotide sequence: TGTGCCAGCAGGATTCGGCAGGGTGACAACACTGAAGCTTTCTTT. Translation: CASRIRQGDNTEAFF. Based on the CDR3 plus reference TRBV13 and TRBJ1-1, the full variable domain is AAGVIQSPRHLIKEKRETATLKCYPIPRHDTVYWYQQGPGQDPQFLISFYEKMQSDKGSIPDRFSAQQFSDYHSELNMSSLELGDSALYFCASRIRQGDNTEAFFGQGTRLTVV.

V usage is TRBV3-1 (or the pseudogene TRBV3-2) and J usage is TRBJ1-2; no firm D call. CDR3 length: 14 residues. Germline values: CDR1 LGHDT, CDR2 YNNKEL (reference sequence). V was shortened by 2 bases and J by 2 bases, with 9 bases between the two germline ends. The CDR3 bases are TGTGCCAGCAGCCAAACCAGGTTAAACTATGGCTACACCTTC. Amino acids: CASSQTRLNYGYTF.

The rearrangement uses TRBV21-1 and TRBJ2-4; the table's D call of TRBD2 was not tested on the DNA. TRBV21-1 is classified as a pseudogene. CDR3 length: 15 residues. The CDR3 DNA sequence: TGTGCCAGCAGCAAATGGAGGACTTGCAAAAACATTCAGTACTTC. Protein product: CASSKWRTCKNIQYF.

The chain has TRBV5-1 and TRBJ2-3; TRBD1 matches at 7 bases. Germline trimming cut 5 bases from V and 4 bases from J; bases unmatched to any gene: 4. The CDR3 totals 13 residues. In germline, CDR1 is SGHRS, CDR2 YFSETQ. The CDR3 reads CASSDRVADTQYF. CDR3 nucleotide sequence: TGCGCCAGCAGTGACAGGGTCGCAGATACGCAGTATTTT.

This clone was detected a few times. The chain joins TRBV6-2 or TRBV6-3 to TRBJ2-1, with D possibly matching TRBD2 (5 bases). The ends were cut back, 2 bases at V and 7 bases at J, with 15 bases in the middle. Germline CDR1 MNHEY, CDR2 SVGEGT. The CDR3 sequence is 15 residues long. The CDR3 DNA follows: TGTGCCAGCAGTTACATGAGCGCCTCGGGGAATGAGCAGTTCTTC. It is translated as CASSYMSASGNEQFF.